The rows below give T cell receptor beta chains drawn from one sample of a study of shared clonotypes between healthy human individuals. Libraries were prepared by immunoSEQ multiplex PCR; TCRdb keeps only in-frame clonotypes and omits some of them. The profile covers a few million clones, with approximately 95% appearing a single time and around 0.4% taken by the ten largest. The sample was naive CD4+ T cells from PBMCs. These receptors were obtained from a man between 18 and 35 years old in good health. Some clones in this sample may be carry-over from other donors' samples. The CDR3 runs from the conserved cysteine through the conserved F or W. Each record gives: V gene, clone size, D gene, J gene, CDR3 DNA, CDR3 protein. A D gene is named only where the DNA matches it firmly. The size field is filled for only some rows; it gives once, few, many or a size class.

V: TRBV6-5; size: NA; D: NA; J: TRBJ1-2; DNA: TGTGCCAGCAGCCCCAGTTGGAGGAACTATGGCTACACCTTC; CDR3: CASSPSWRNYGYTF
V: TRBV5-6; size: NA; D: NA; J: TRBJ2-5; DNA: TGTGCCAGCAGCCCACTGAGCTGGTACCAAGAGACCCAGTACTTC; CDR3: CASSPLSWYQETQYF
V: TRBV5-4; size: NA; D: TRBD1; J: TRBJ2-7; DNA: TGTGCCAGCAGCTTGAAAGACAGGGGCTCCGAGCAGTACTTC; CDR3: CASSLKDRGSEQYF
V: TRBV5-1; size: NA; D: TRBD2; J: TRBJ2-1; DNA: TGCGCCAGCAGCTATATAGCGGGAGACGCCGGCAATGAGCAGTTCTTC; CDR3: CASSYIAGDAGNEQFF
V: TRBV4-1; size: NA; D: NA; J: TRBJ2-2; DNA: TGCGCCAGCAGCCAAATACAGGGAGCACCCGGCGGCGGGGAGCTGTTTTTT; CDR3: CASSQIQGAPGGGELFF
V: TRBV29-1; size: NA; D: NA; J: TRBJ2-3; DNA: TGCAGCGTTGTCCCGGACAGCACAGATACGCAGTATTTT; CDR3: CSVVPDSTDTQYF
V: TRBV6-6; size: NA; D: NA; J: TRBJ2-5; DNA: TGTGCCAGCAGCCACCGGGACATAACTCTCCAAGAGACCCAGTACTTC; CDR3: CASSHRDITLQETQYF
V: TRBV7-3; size: NA; D: NA; J: TRBJ2-5; DNA: TGTGCCAGCAGCCCCGGGAGGACAGGTGGGGAGACCCAGTACTTC; CDR3: CASSPGRTGGETQYF
V: TRBV11-3; size: NA; D: NA; J: TRBJ2-7; DNA: TGTGCCAGCAGCTTAGGCGCAAATACCTACGAGCAGTACTTC; CDR3: CASSLGANTYEQYF
V: TRBV28; size: NA; D: NA; J: TRBJ2-7; DNA: TGTGCCAGCAGTTTAAGGCACACTATCTCCTCCTACGAGCAGTACTTC; CDR3: CASSLRHTISSYEQYF
V: TRBV6-1; size: once; D: NA; J: TRBJ2-3; DNA: TGTGCCAGCAGTGAACAAGTTGGGGAAGATACGCAGTATTTT; CDR3: CASSEQVGEDTQYF
V: TRBV4-1; size: NA; D: NA; J: TRBJ1-3; DNA: TGCGCCAGCAGCCAGTCCGGGACGGCTGGAAACACCATATATTTT; CDR3: CASSQSGTAGNTIYF
V: TRBV5-1; size: once; D: TRBD2; J: TRBJ2-1; DNA: TGCGCCAGCAGCTTGGATACGACGCTAGCGGGCGGCGTCTACAATGAGCAGTTCTTC; CDR3: CASSLDTTLAGGVYNEQFF
V: TRBV5-6; size: once; D: TRBD1; J: TRBJ1-2; DNA: TGTGCCACTCGACCGGGGACAGGGGGGAGTGGCTACACCTTC; CDR3: CATRPGTGGSGYTF
V: TRBV5-1; size: NA; D: NA; J: TRBJ2-3; DNA: TGCGCCACCTCGGAGGAGGGAAGCACAGATACGCAGTATTTT; CDR3: CATSEEGSTDTQYF
V: TRBV19; size: NA; D: NA; J: TRBJ2-1; DNA: TGTGCCAGTAGTCAAGCAGGGATGGGGCAGGGCTCCTACAATGAGCAGTTCTTC; CDR3: CASSQAGMGQGSYNEQFF
V: TRBV7-9; size: NA; D: NA; J: TRBJ2-2; DNA: TGTGCCAGCAGCATGATTGCTTCGACCGGGGAGCTGTTTTTT; CDR3: CASSMIASTGELFF
V: TRBV19; size: NA; D: NA; J: TRBJ2-1; DNA: TGTGCCAGTAGTGCATTAGGACAGCGCCTCTACAATGAGCAGTTCTTC; CDR3: CASSALGQRLYNEQFF
V: TRBV27; size: NA; D: NA; J: TRBJ1-5; DNA: TGTGCCAGCAAGTTTATATCGGGGCTGAATCAGCCCCAGCATTTT; CDR3: CASKFISGLNQPQHF
V: TRBV10-3; size: NA; D: NA; J: TRBJ2-1; DNA: TGTGCCATCAGTGGAAACTACAATGAGCAGTTCTTC; CDR3: CAISGNYNEQFF
V: TRBV5-1; size: NA; D: NA; J: TRBJ1-3; DNA: TGCGCCAGCAGCTTGGTCCCAGGGTTTGGTGGAAACACCATATATTTT; CDR3: CASSLVPGFGGNTIYF
V: TRBV9; size: NA; D: NA; J: TRBJ1-2; DNA: TGTGCCAGCAGCGTAACTGGGCAGCCCTATGGCTACACCTTC; CDR3: CASSVTGQPYGYTF
V: TRBV18; size: NA; D: NA; J: TRBJ2-5; DNA: TGTGCCAGCTCACCATTTGTCGAGGGGGAGACCCAGTACTTC; CDR3: CASSPFVEGETQYF
V: TRBV6-5; size: NA; D: NA; J: TRBJ2-1; DNA: TGTGCCAGCAGTTACTCAGGGGTTGGGAATGAGCAGTTCTTC; CDR3: CASSYSGVGNEQFF
V: TRBV2; size: NA; D: NA; J: TRBJ1-3; DNA: TGTGCCAGCAGTTTCGGGTTTGGAAACACCATATATTTT; CDR3: CASSFGFGNTIYF
V: TRBV11-2; size: NA; D: TRBD2; J: TRBJ2-1; DNA: TGTGCCAGCAGCTTAGGAAGGGCTAGCGGTGCCTACAATGAGCAGTTCTTC; CDR3: CASSLGRASGAYNEQFF
V: TRBV18; size: NA; D: NA; J: TRBJ2-7; DNA: TGTGCCAGCTCACCGCTACCCAGGGGTTCCTACGAGCAGTACTTC; CDR3: CASSPLPRGSYEQYF
V: TRBV28; size: NA; D: NA; J: TRBJ2-7; DNA: TGTGCCAGCAGTTTCCACACGGGACGGGTGCCCTACGAGCAGTACTTC; CDR3: CASSFHTGRVPYEQYF
V: TRBV4-1; size: NA; D: NA; J: TRBJ1-2; DNA: TGCGCCAGCAGCCAGGGGGAAGGGTCGTCTTCTCCTAGGGGCTACACCTTC; CDR3: CASSQGEGSSSPRGYTF
V: TRBV4-1; size: NA; D: TRBD2; J: TRBJ2-5; DNA: TGCGCCAGCAGCCAACTCGGGACTAGCGGGAGAGGAGGGCAAGAGACCCAGTACTTC; CDR3: CASSQLGTSGRGGQETQYF
V: TRBV19; size: NA; D: NA; J: TRBJ2-6; DNA: TGTGCCAGTAGTTCCCACCACGGAGGGGACTCTGGGGCCAACGTCCTGACTTTC; CDR3: CASSSHHGGDSGANVLTF
V: TRBV5-1; size: NA; D: TRBD2; J: TRBJ2-7; DNA: TGCGCCAGCAGCTTGATGGCCGCCGGGACTAGCGGGTCCTACGAGCAGTACTTC; CDR3: CASSLMAAGTSGSYEQYF
V: TRBV27; size: NA; D: TRBD2; J: TRBJ2-7; DNA: TGTGCCAGCAGTTTATCTAGCGGGAGACTGGGGTACGAGCAGTACTTC; CDR3: CASSLSSGRLGYEQYF
V: TRBV27; size: once; D: TRBD1; J: TRBJ1-2; DNA: TGTGCCAGCAGTAAGGGACAGGGGGCTAGAACCTACACCTTC; CDR3: CASSKGQGARTYTF
V: TRBV19; size: NA; D: NA; J: TRBJ1-3; DNA: TGTGCCAGTAGTAACCAGGGAGTTGGAGGAAACACCATATATTTT; CDR3: CASSNQGVGGNTIYF
V: TRBV18; size: NA; D: NA; J: TRBJ1-1; DNA: TGTGCCAGCTCACCAGCGGGACTCACTGAAGCTTTCTTT; CDR3: CASSPAGLTEAFF
V: TRBV4-3; size: NA; D: NA; J: TRBJ2-3; DNA: TGCGCCAGCAGACTCGACGCCGCAGTGGGCACAGATACGCAGTATTTT; CDR3: CASRLDAAVGTDTQYF
V: TRBV6-4; size: NA; D: NA; J: TRBJ2-1; DNA: TGTGCCAGCAGTGACTCGAGCTCCTACAATGAGCAGTTCTTC; CDR3: CASSDSSSYNEQFF
V: TRBV25-1; size: NA; D: NA; J: TRBJ1-3; DNA: TGTGCCAGCAGTGAATTCGAGGCTTCTGGAAACACCATATATTTT; CDR3: CASSEFEASGNTIYF
V: TRBV2; size: once; D: TRBD2; J: TRBJ2-1; DNA: TGTGCCAGCAGTGAAAGGACTAGCGGGAACAATGAGCAGTTCTTC; CDR3: CASSERTSGNNEQFF
V: TRBV5-1; size: once; D: NA; J: TRBJ2-6; DNA: TGCGCCAGCAGCTTGGTCCTACTGGGAGCCAACGTCCTGACTTTC; CDR3: CASSLVLLGANVLTF
V: TRBV7-2; size: NA; D: TRBD1; J: TRBJ2-5; DNA: TGTGCCAGCAGCGTTTACAGGGGGCGCGGGGAGACCCAGTACTTC; CDR3: CASSVYRGRGETQYF
V: TRBV18; size: NA; D: TRBD1; J: TRBJ2-2; DNA: TGTGCCAGCTCACCGGTTGGGACAGGGCACACCGGGGAGCTGTTTTTT; CDR3: CASSPVGTGHTGELFF
V: TRBV21-1; size: NA; D: NA; J: TRBJ1-1; DNA: TGTGCCAGATCGCGGTTAGCTTTCTTT; CDR3: CARSRLAFF
V: TRBV5-1; size: NA; D: NA; J: TRBJ2-1; DNA: TGCGCCAGCAGCCTGCTCCCGCCGGGCAAGGAGCAGTTCTTC; CDR3: CASSLLPPGKEQFF
V: TRBV27; size: once; D: TRBD1; J: TRBJ1-2; DNA: TGTGCCAGCAGTAGGGTGGGACAGGGGTCTGGCTACACCTTC; CDR3: CASSRVGQGSGYTF
V: TRBV27; size: NA; D: NA; J: TRBJ2-2; DNA: TGTGCCAGCACCGTACAGTGGGACACCGGGGAGCTGTTTTTT; CDR3: CASTVQWDTGELFF
V: TRBV5-1; size: NA; D: NA; J: TRBJ2-2; DNA: TGCGCCAGCACCGCTCTAACGAACACCGGGGAGCTGTTTTTT; CDR3: CASTALTNTGELFF
V: TRBV5-1; size: NA; D: TRBD2; J: TRBJ2-3; DNA: TGCGCCAGCACCCGACTAGCGGGAGGAGGGGGCACAGATACGCAGTATTTT; CDR3: CASTRLAGGGGTDTQYF
V: TRBV5-1; size: NA; D: NA; J: TRBJ2-7; DNA: TGCGCCAGCAGCCCGCCTCGGGCTGGAACACTCGAGCAGTACTTC; CDR3: CASSPPRAGTLEQYF
V: TRBV11-2; size: NA; D: TRBD2; J: TRBJ2-2; DNA: TGTGCCAGCAGCCCCCTTAGCGGGAGCGTGAACACCGGGGAGCTGTTTTTT; CDR3: CASSPLSGSVNTGELFF
V: TRBV28; size: NA; D: TRBD2; J: TRBJ2-1; DNA: TGTGCCAGCAGTCCTAGCGGTAGGAGCTCCTACAATGAGCAGTTCTTC; CDR3: CASSPSGRSSYNEQFF
V: TRBV2; size: NA; D: NA; J: TRBJ2-3; DNA: TGTGCCAGCAGGGGACGTACAGATACGCAGTATTTT; CDR3: CASRGRTDTQYF
V: TRBV18; size: NA; D: NA; J: TRBJ2-1; DNA: TGTGCCAGCTCAGAACCGTTAGCGAGCTCCTACAATGAGCAGTTCTTC; CDR3: CASSEPLASSYNEQFF
V: TRBV6-4; size: NA; D: NA; J: TRBJ1-1; DNA: TGTGCCACCTCGCTGGGGGTGAACACTGAAGCTTTCTTT; CDR3: CATSLGVNTEAFF
V: TRBV11-1; size: NA; D: NA; J: TRBJ1-2; DNA: TGTGCCAGCAGCTTAGAACAGGATGGCTACACCTTC; CDR3: CASSLEQDGYTF
V: TRBV5-1; size: NA; D: NA; J: TRBJ2-1; DNA: TGCGCCAGCAGCTTGAACCCCCAGGACAGTGCCAATGAGCAGTTCTTC; CDR3: CASSLNPQDSANEQFF
V: TRBV18; size: NA; D: TRBD1; J: TRBJ1-2; DNA: TGTGCCAGCTCACCCCCCGACAGGGGTCCCCTTGGCTACACCTTC; CDR3: CASSPPDRGPLGYTF
V: TRBV5-1; size: NA; D: NA; J: TRBJ2-3; DNA: TGCGCCAGCAGCCCTACTCGAGATACGCAGTATTTT; CDR3: CASSPTRDTQYF
V: TRBV28; size: NA; D: NA; J: TRBJ2-3; DNA: TGTGCCAGCACCGGTCGGGGGAGGGATACGCAGTATTTT; CDR3: CASTGRGRDTQYF